The source of this TCR beta chain is a study of CD8 T cells in Susac syndrome. Study details: There were about six sequenced Susac syndrome patients with active disease and roughly 8 in remission. At the time their blood was drawn, patients with Susac syndrome were either therapy-naive, on corticosteroids (with some of them also receiving intravenous immunoglobulin), or on intravenous immunoglobulin alone.

Germline CDR1 reads LGHDT; CDR2 reads YNNKEL (reference sequence). The CDR3 runs to 13 residues. V was cut by 4 bases and J by 5 bases, with 11 bases left in between. When the RNA was reverse transcribed, random hexamers were used with an input of 0.5 to 1 ug. By means of immunoSEQ multiplex PCR, TCR beta CDR3 spanning 54 Vbeta and 13 Jbeta underwent amplification. TCRdb re-analysed the immunoSEQ multiplex PCR reads in MiXCR, keeping a single row per CDR3 protein. The sample shows under 200,000 distinct CDR3 sequences, approximately 95% of them seen only once. Negative isolation yielded CD8+ and CD4+ T cells; FACS enriched TEMRA cells.

This rearrangement joins TRBV3-1 to TRBJ1-2; the D gene is possibly TRBD1 (5 bases). This clonotype was obtained from a human donor with Susac syndrome. Material: CD4+ T cells from PBMCs. CDR3 coding DNA: TGTGCCAGCAGCCGACCGGGACCGTATGGCTACACCTTC. Amino acids: CASSRPGPYGYTF.